Reported below is one T cell receptor beta chain. Its antigen is as yet unknown. The sample is drawn from a study of cytomegalovirus exposure and HLA in healthy donors. The study's findings and limits: V- and J-gene trimming of TCR beta was linked (in a later analysis) to a missense DCLRE1C variant. In a later analysis, HLA-C alleles had the fewest associated TCRs, DRB1 alleles the most.

Per germline, CDR1 MGHRA and CDR2 YSYEKL. Trimming took 0 bases from V and 1 from J, leaving 13 bases between them. This CDR3 region has 16 residues. With 60 Vbeta and 13 Jbeta primers, the PCR was carried out. The method was immunoSEQ multiplex PCR; TCRdb's version includes in-frame clones alone and lacks a portion of them. Here the sample spans approximately 190,000 clones, 80% to 85% being singletons. Material: PBMCs. V is TRBV4-1 and J is TRBJ2-7; D unresolved. The clonotype originates from a young woman in good health and CMV-seronegative. The CDR3 loop is CASSQESRRYSYEQYF. CDR3 nucleotide sequence: TGCGCCAGCAGCCAAGAGAGCAGGCGCTATTCCTACGAGCAGTACTTC.